Listed below are T cell receptor beta chains from one sample, sequenced in a study of blood T cell repertoires in COVID-19. Sequenced by immunoSEQ multiplex PCR; TCRdb stores in-frame clones only, minus some. The sample holds tens of thousands of clones, about 80% seen once. Sequenced material: peripheral blood. The receptors were sampled from a woman in her seventies with acute or convalescent COVID-19. CDR3s include the opening cysteine and the closing phenylalanine or tryptophan. The D gene is left open where the match is weak. Clone size is given for some rows only: seen once, a few or many times, or a class if the clone is expanded.

d_call,v_call,clone_size,j_call,cdr3_nt,cdr3_aa
TRBD1,TRBV6-2/TRBV6-3,-,TRBJ1-6,TGTGCCAGCAGTTACGCGCAGGGGGCCGGCGCAAAAAAGTCACCCCTCCACTTT,CASSYAQGAGAKKSPLHF
-,TRBV7-9,-,TRBJ1-6,TGTGCCAGCAGCTTAGCCCAGGGGCCTAATTCACCCCTCCACTTT,CASSLAQGPNSPLHF
TRBD1,TRBV29-1,-,TRBJ1-1,TGCAGCGTTGTCGGACAGGGGTTCACTGAAGCTTTCTTT,CSVVGQGFTEAFF
TRBD2,TRBV7-2,-,TRBJ2-1,TGTGCCAGCAGCTTAACTAGCGGGGTTCCTAGGGATGAGCAGTTCTTC,CASSLTSGVPRDEQFF
-,TRBV5-4,-,TRBJ1-4,TGTGCCAGCAGATTAGGGTCTACGAGCGGAAAACTGTTTTTT,CASRLGSTSGKLFF
-,TRBV5-1,-,TRBJ2-6,TGCGCCAGCAGCTTGACGGGAAACTCTGGGGCCAACGTCCTGACTTTC,CASSLTGNSGANVLTF
-,TRBV25-1,-,TRBJ1-3,TGTGCCAGCAGTCCGGAGAGCTCTGGAAACACCATATATTTT,CASSPESSGNTIYF
TRBD2,TRBV6-5,-,TRBJ2-7,TGTGCCAGCAGTTCTAGCGGGAATGCGGGCGAGCAGTACTTC,CASSSSGNAGEQYF
-,TRBV4-2,few,TRBJ1-5,TGTGCCAGCAGCCCCGGGATGTCCAATCAGCCCCAGCATTTT,CASSPGMSNQPQHF
-,TRBV11-3,-,TRBJ1-4,TGTGCCAGCAGCTTAGATCCGCCTACGAGGAAAAAACTGTTTTTT,CASSLDPPTRKKLFF
TRBD1,TRBV18,-,TRBJ2-5,TGTGCCAGCTCACCACGGCAGGGGGCTCCGTACCAAGAGACCCAGTACTTC,CASSPRQGAPYQETQYF
TRBD1,TRBV6-1,-,TRBJ1-2,TGTGCCAGCAGTGACACCGTCGGGGACAGAGGAGCCTATGGCTACACCTTC,CASSDTVGDRGAYGYTF
-,TRBV5-4,-,TRBJ1-2,TGTGCCAGCAGCGCGGCATGGTATGGCTACACCTTC,CASSAAWYGYTF
TRBD2,TRBV3-1/TRBV3-2,-,TRBJ2-2,TGTGCCAGCAGCCACCAACCGGGACTAGCGGGTTACACCGGGGAGCTGTTTTTT,CASSHQPGLAGYTGELFF
TRBD2,TRBV13,once,TRBJ2-7,TGTGCCAGCAGCTTAGTAGCGGGGGGCCACGAGCAGTACTTC,CASSLVAGGHEQYF
TRBD1,TRBV3-1/TRBV3-2,-,TRBJ2-6,TGTGCCAGCAGCCCAGACAGGGGAATGGGCTCTGGGGCCAACGTCCTGACTTTC,CASSPDRGMGSGANVLTF
TRBD2,TRBV29-1,-,TRBJ2-1,TGCAGCGGCGAGCGGGGGGGCCGCAATGAGCAGTTCTTC,CSGERGGRNEQFF
TRBD1,TRBV9,-,TRBJ1-2,TGTGCCAGCAGCTCCCAGGGGGAAGGCTACACCTTC,CASSSQGEGYTF
-,TRBV3-1/TRBV3-2,-,TRBJ1-2,TGTGCCAGCAGCCAAGTGGCCAGGGCCTTGTATGGCTACACCTTC,CASSQVARALYGYTF
-,TRBV5-4,few,TRBJ2-1,TGTGCCAGCAGCTTGTCCTTAAATACGGACAATGAGCAGTTCTTC,CASSLSLNTDNEQFF
-,TRBV5-4,once,TRBJ1-2,TGTGCCAGCAGCTTGGAGCGGGTCTATGGCTACACCTTC,CASSLERVYGYTF
TRBD1,TRBV6-5,-,TRBJ1-2,TGTGCCAGCAGTTACTCGATAGGGACAGGGAACTATGGCTACACCTTC,CASSYSIGTGNYGYTF
-,TRBV14,once,TRBJ1-1,TGTGCCAGCAGCCGCCAGGGAATCATGAACACTGAAGCTTTCTTT,CASSRQGIMNTEAFF
TRBD1,TRBV27,-,TRBJ2-1,TGTGCCAGCAGTTTAGGGACAGGCTACAATGAGCAGTTCTTC,CASSLGTGYNEQFF
TRBD1,TRBV5-5,once,TRBJ1-5,TGTGCCAGCAGCTTGGAGGGGGCCAATCAGCCCCAGCATTTT,CASSLEGANQPQHF
TRBD2,TRBV4-2,-,TRBJ2-2,TGTGCCAGCAGCCAAGACGGGGGGGCCGGGGAGCTGTTTTTT,CASSQDGGAGELFF
-,TRBV5-5,-,TRBJ1-5,TGTGCCAGCAGCCCTACACCCACCCGGGATCAGCCCCAGCATTTT,CASSPTPTRDQPQHF
TRBD1,TRBV5-6,-,TRBJ1-2,TGTGCCAGCAGCTTGGCCTCCGGACAGGGGGCCCGCTTGGGCGGCTACACCTTC,CASSLASGQGARLGGYTF
-,TRBV2,-,TRBJ1-4,TGTGCCAGCAGTGAAAGGGGCAGGCATCGTGCAACTAATGAAAAACTGTTTTTT,CASSERGRHRATNEKLFF
-,TRBV12-3/TRBV12-4,-,TRBJ2-2,TGTGCTTCCGCGAACACCGGGGAGCTGTTTTTT,CASANTGELFF
-,TRBV9,-,TRBJ2-3,TGTGCCAGCAGCGTAGGGGCAGATACAGATACGCAGTATTTT,CASSVGADTDTQYF
TRBD1,TRBV6-4,-,TRBJ1-2,TGTGCCAGCAGTTCCGGGACAGGGGATGGCTACACCTTC,CASSSGTGDGYTF
-,TRBV9,-,TRBJ2-4,TGTGCCAGCAGCGTAGATATTGGCACGGCGGAGGGGATTCAGTACTTC,CASSVDIGTAEGIQYF
-,TRBV4-1,-,TRBJ1-2,TGCGCCAGCAGCCAAGCTTTGGCATCTGCTAACTATGGCTACACCTTC,CASSQALASANYGYTF
-,TRBV5-1,-,TRBJ1-4,TGCGCCAGCCGACGGGGGTCAGGAACTAATGAAAAACTGTTTTTT,CASRRGSGTNEKLFF
TRBD1,TRBV4-1,-,TRBJ1-4,TGCGCCAGCAGGCCCGAAGAGAGGGGGCTAAGTGAAAAACTGTTTTTT,CASRPEERGLSEKLFF
-,TRBV6-2/TRBV6-3,-,TRBJ1-1,TGTGCCAGCAGCCTCGGGACATCTGAAGCTTTCTTT,CASSLGTSEAFF
-,TRBV5-4,-,TRBJ1-2,TGTGCCAGCAGGGCACAGCCCAACTATGGCTACACCTTC,CASRAQPNYGYTF